One TCR beta chain is described in this entry. These data are taken from a study of blood T cell repertoires in COVID-19. Study processing details: The authors estimated nucleated cell counts from reference gene primer amplification. Sequencing was performed with immunoSEQ multiplex PCR; in TCRdb, only in-frame clones are kept and a portion is missing. D and trimming come from the DNA, and the V and J calls and clone size come from that table. The profile shows about 160,000 clones, approximately 85% of them singletons. The CDR3 length is 14 residues. Germline CDR1 reads ENHRY; CDR2 reads SYGVKD. V shed 10 bases, J shed 1 base, and the junction held 7 bases outside the gene matches.

The rearrangement links TRBV10-3 to TRBJ1-5; TRBD1 matches at 7 bases. What was sequenced was peripheral blood. The TCR comes from a man aged 60-69 years with active or convalescent COVID-19. CDR3 in amino acids: CATSRDRSNQPQHF. DNA of the CDR3: TGTGCCACCTCCCGGGACAGAAGCAATCAGCCCCAGCATTTT.